This TCR beta chain was recorded in a study of preoperative IRX-2 immunotherapy in early breast cancer. Clones were read by immunoSEQ multiplex PCR, and TCRdb kept only the in-frame ones, dropping some. The sample records about 98,000 clones, just over 85% being singletons. Indicated treatment: preoperative locoregional IRX-2 cytokine immunotherapy. Preoperative locoregional IRX-2 cytokine immunotherapy was tested in the phase Ib source study. The sequence derives from a human donor with breast cancer. The material sequenced was tumor tissue, taken after IRX-2 immunotherapy.

CDR3 residues: CASSEDIGYTF. Written as DNA, the CDR3 is TGTGCCAGCAGTGAGGATATCGGCTACACCTTC. The genes are TRBV6-4 and TRBJ1-2; D unclear. The ends were cut back, 3 bases at V and 8 bases at J, with 7 bases in the middle. This CDR3 spans 11 amino acids. The V gene's germline CDR1 is MRHNA and CDR2 SNTAGT.